This TCR beta chain was obtained from a study of spatial heterogeneity in lung cancer. Overall study: Strong correlation was found between tumor-region TCR transcript counts and a T cell module score from matched bulk RNA-seq. More than eight raw reads, on average, carried each unique TCR and UMI combination.

Regarding time point: sample taken at primary tumor resection. No cell sorting; template was whole RNA from tumor, lung tissue or PBMC. This CDR3 comprises 15 residues. V lost 3 bases, J lost 7 bases, and 4 bases stayed unmatched. This clonotype was detected many times. Its specificity is unknown. This beta chain is off target for a library built for alpha chains, so its abundance means little. A single record per CDR3 protein comes from TCRdb applying MiXCR to the 5' RACE reads. Among approximately 12,000 distinct CDR3 sequences listed, 4% to 5.5% were seen once. Study results and caveats: Counts of expanded intratumoral alpha and beta TCRs tracked tumor mutation counts.

The input for sequencing was lung tumor tissue, taken at surgery. This receptor was identified in a male donor with early-stage non-small cell lung cancer. This chain connects TRBV12-3 or TRBV12-4 to TRBJ1-5; TRBD1 aligns across 12 bases. The CDR3 region is CASSLGQGAWQPQHF. The CDR3 DNA follows: TGTGCCAGCAGTTTGGGACAGGGGGCATGGCAGCCCCAGCATTTT.